This T cell receptor (beta chain) was captured by sequencing in a study of PD-1 blockade in classical Hodgkin lymphoma. Findings and limits, study-wide: As was reported, newly diagnosed patients showed lower baseline TCR diversity than healthy donors did. By C4D1 there was a significant rise in CD4+ TCR diversity but not in CD8+ TCR diversity. Those achieving complete response showed baseline diversity like newly diagnosed patients. Patients were excluded if nivolumab began under 1 year after ASCT (the autologous transplant).

TCRdb's copy holds only in-frame clones and misses some; the assay was immunoSEQ multiplex PCR. The data show about 110,000 clones, roughly nine tenths seen once. With regard to this clone: Its target is unknown.

The V gene lost 4 bases and the J gene lost 1 base, with 8 bases spanning the gap. This CDR3 is built from 14 residues. Germline CDR1 reads SGHRS; CDR2 reads YFSETQ. Every single patient, without exception, relapsed after autologous stem cell transplantation, and brentuximab vedotin exposure varied. The chain uses TRBV5-1 and TRBJ2-2; weak D call: TRBD2 (6 bases). The clonotype originates from a human donor with classical Hodgkin lymphoma. This specimen was peripheral blood mononuclear cells (PBMCs), taken before the second cycle of nivolumab. This CDR3 is CASSDGRNTGELFF. CDR3 nucleotide sequence: TGCGCCAGCAGCGACGGGAGGAACACCGGGGAGCTGTTTTTT. The variable domain in full, completed from reference TRBV5-1 and TRBJ2-2, reads KAGVTQTPRYLIKTRGQQVTLSCSPISGHRSVSWYQQTPGQGLQFLFEYFSETQRNKGNFPGRFSGRQFSNSRSEMNVSTLELGDSALYLCASSDGRNTGELFFGEGSRLTVL.